The text below deals with one T cell receptor (beta chain). The antigen remains undetermined. An immunoSEQ assay, version v3.0, was performed at survey level. Clones were sequenced by immunoSEQ multiplex PCR, and TCRdb holds only the in-frame ones, with some missing. The sample yields tens of thousands of clones, 70% to 90% seen once. These data belong to a study of long-term antiretroviral therapy in people with HIV. Study findings and constraints: Drawn between about 2004 and 2017, the blood was possibly obtained under older ART regimens.

The clonotype comes from a man younger than 35 with HIV. Source: unsorted PBMCs, taken 1.1 years after starting antiretroviral therapy.

The CDR3 DNA reads TGTGCCAGCAACGTTGGACTAGCGGGAGGAGTAGATACGCAGTATTTT. Protein sequence: CASNVGLAGGVDTQYF. The chain couples TRBV13 to TRBJ2-3; 14 nucleotides line up with TRBD2. Germline V CDR1 and CDR2: PRHDT, FYEKMQ (reference sequence). CDR3 length equals 16 residues. Trimming cost V 7 bases and J 5 bases; bases outside gene matches: 8. The full variable domain, with the rest looked up from reference TRBV13 and TRBJ2-3, is AAGVIQSPRHLIKEKRETATLKCYPIPRHDTVYWYQQGPGQDPQFLISFYEKMQSDKGSIPDRFSAQQFSDYHSELNMSSLELGDSALYFCASNVGLAGGVDTQYFGPGTRLTVL.